The 11 T cell receptor beta chains presented below share a single source sample, sequenced in a study of blood T cell repertoires in COVID-19. Here immunoSEQ multiplex PCR was the method, and the copy in TCRdb shows in-frame clones only, minus some. The sample carries fewer than 130,000 clones, approximately 82% recorded once. Sequencing input: peripheral blood. The receptor set was obtained from a woman older than 75 with acute or convalescent COVID-19.

This clone was seen more than once but under ten times. The chain employs TRBV19 and TRBJ1-5; weak D call: TRBD1 (5 bases). CDR1 is LNHDA and CDR2 is SQIVND in the germline V gene (reference sequence). The V end lost 4 bases, the J end lost 6 bases, and 13 bases lay between the germline ends. This CDR3 contains 14 residues. The CDR3 here is CASSKGQGPQPQHF. The CDR3 DNA follows: TGTGCCAGTAGTAAGGGGCAGGGCCCTCAGCCCCAGCATTTT.

V usage is TRBV6-6 and J usage is TRBJ2-5, with D hard to call. The CDR3 has 13 residues. The V gene lost 7 bases and the J gene lost 0 bases, with 9 bases spanning the gap. The germline V gene encodes CDR1 MNHNY and CDR2 SVGAGI (reference sequence). CDR3 nucleotides: TGTGCCAGCACCCTGAGGTACCAAGAGACCCAGTACTTC. This translates into CASTLRYQETQYF.

The chain joins TRBV28 to TRBJ2-6, with a tentative D call TRBD1 (5 bases). In germline, CDR1 is MDHEN, CDR2 SYDVKM. V was shortened by 3 bases and J by 1 base, with 16 bases between the two germline ends. The CDR3 covers 18 residues. The CDR3 DNA reads as TGTGCCAGCAGTTTGCGGTGGGGCCGATTATCTGGGGCCAACGTCCTGACTTTC. Protein product: CASSLRWGRLSGANVLTF.

The rearrangement uses TRBV12-3 or TRBV12-4 and TRBJ2-1; D not certain. Trimming took off 7 bases at V and 3 bases at J, with 7 bases between the two ends. The CDR3 length is 12 residues. The CDR3: CASTRNYNEQFF. The CDR3 DNA follows: TGTGCCAGCACTCGTAACTACAATGAGCAGTTCTTC.

A few counts support this clone. The rearrangement joins TRBV7-2 to TRBJ1-1; the D gene is possibly TRBD1 (6 bases). The V gene's germline CDR1 is SGHTA and CDR2 FQGNSA. V lost 7 bases and J 3 bases, leaving 21 bases between the germline ends. The CDR3 has 16 amino acids. The CDR3, as DNA: TGTGCCAGCAAGACGGGTTATGGGGGCGCGGACACTGAAGCTTTCTTT. Encoded protein: CASKTGYGGADTEAFF.

A remark on this clone: The sample holds other DNA sequences that translate to the same CDR3. The genes are TRBV30 and TRBJ1-2; 9 bases align to TRBD1. From germline, CDR1 is GTSNPN and CDR2 SVGIG (reference sequence). The CDR3 runs 13 residues. With 3 bases clipped from V and 8 bases from J, the junction kept 7 bases outside the gene matches. In DNA, the CDR3 is TGTGCCTGGAGCCCCGGGACAGGGTACGGCTACACCTTC. Its protein product is CAWSPGTGYGYTF.

The V gene is TRBV18, the J gene TRBJ2-1; 9 bases are a match to TRBD2. This CDR3 spans 17 amino acids. The V and J ends lost 4 bases and 5 bases, in that order; junction bases with no gene match: 12. The germline gives CDR1 KGHSH, CDR2 LQKENI. The CDR3 region has the DNA TGTGCCAGCTCACTCCCGAGCGGGAGGAGGCGTAACAATGAGCAGTTCTTC. Residues: CASSLPSGRRRNNEQFF.

This clone was observed a few times. CDR3 bases: TGCGCCAGCAGCCAAGACAGGGCAGGAGAGACCCAGTACTTC. It specifies CASSQDRAGETQYF. This chain links TRBV4-1 with TRBJ2-5, with a possible D match to TRBD1 (5 bases). The ends were cut back, 0 bases at V and 4 bases at J, with 9 bases in the middle. Germline V gene data show CDR1 as MGHRA and CDR2 as YSYEKL. The CDR3 totals 14 residues.

This rearrangement joins TRBV11-1 to TRBJ1-1; possible D gene TRBD1, 6 bases. The CDR3 extends over 13 amino acids. Germline lookup yields CDR1 SGHAT and CDR2 FQDESV (reference sequence). The V and J ends lost 5 bases and 3 bases respectively, with 10 bases between them. The CDR3 coding sequence is TGTGCCAGCAGCCGAAACAGGGACACTGAAGCTTTCTTT. It yields the protein CASSRNRDTEAFF. The full variable domain, in which reference TRBV11-1 and TRBJ1-1 provide the parts outside the CDR3, is EAEVAQSPRYKITEKSQAVAFWCDPISGHATLYWYRQILGQGPELLVQFQDESVVDDSQLPKDRFSAERLKGVDSTLKIQPAELGDSAMYLCASSRNRDTEAFFGQGTRLTVV.

The V call is TRBV6-4, the J call TRBJ2-3; D ambiguous. CDR1 and CDR2 from the germline V gene are MRHNA and SNTAGT. This CDR3 comprises 13 residues. Trimming removed 0 bases at V and 5 bases at J, with 6 bases between. This CDR3 reads CASSDSRLDTQYF. CDR3 nucleotides: TGTGCCAGCAGTGACTCGAGGTTAGATACGCAGTATTTT.

This sequence joins TRBV5-1 and TRBJ2-7, with D perhaps TRBD1 (5 bases). The CDR3 sequence is 14 residues long. CDR1 is SGHRS and CDR2 is YFSETQ in the germline V gene. The ends were cut back, 0 bases at V and 4 bases at J, with 11 bases in the middle. This chain's CDR3 is CASSLGTTVYEQYF. In DNA, the CDR3 is TGCGCCAGCAGCTTGGGAACGACAGTTTACGAGCAGTACTTC.